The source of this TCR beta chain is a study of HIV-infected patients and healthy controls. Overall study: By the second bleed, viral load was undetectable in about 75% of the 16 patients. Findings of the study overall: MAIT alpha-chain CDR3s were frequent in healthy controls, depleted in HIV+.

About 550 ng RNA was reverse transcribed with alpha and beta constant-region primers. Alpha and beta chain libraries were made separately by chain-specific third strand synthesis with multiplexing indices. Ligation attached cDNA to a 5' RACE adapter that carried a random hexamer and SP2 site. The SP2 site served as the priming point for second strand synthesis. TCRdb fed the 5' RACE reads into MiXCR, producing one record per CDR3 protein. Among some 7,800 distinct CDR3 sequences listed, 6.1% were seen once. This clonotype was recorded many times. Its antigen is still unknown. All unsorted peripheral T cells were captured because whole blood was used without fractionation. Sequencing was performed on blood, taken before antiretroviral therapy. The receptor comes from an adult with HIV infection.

The chain's CDR3 is CAISATRRGGGANVLTF. CDR3 DNA sequence: TGTGCCATCAGTGCGACCCGACGGGGTGGAGGGGCCAACGTCCTGACTTTC. The chain joins TRBV10-3 to TRBJ2-6; D might be TRBD2 (5 bases). Trimming cost V 4 bases and J 4 bases, with 17 bases left between them. This CDR3 is 17 amino acids long. Per the germline V gene, CDR1 is ENHRY and CDR2 is SYGVKD.